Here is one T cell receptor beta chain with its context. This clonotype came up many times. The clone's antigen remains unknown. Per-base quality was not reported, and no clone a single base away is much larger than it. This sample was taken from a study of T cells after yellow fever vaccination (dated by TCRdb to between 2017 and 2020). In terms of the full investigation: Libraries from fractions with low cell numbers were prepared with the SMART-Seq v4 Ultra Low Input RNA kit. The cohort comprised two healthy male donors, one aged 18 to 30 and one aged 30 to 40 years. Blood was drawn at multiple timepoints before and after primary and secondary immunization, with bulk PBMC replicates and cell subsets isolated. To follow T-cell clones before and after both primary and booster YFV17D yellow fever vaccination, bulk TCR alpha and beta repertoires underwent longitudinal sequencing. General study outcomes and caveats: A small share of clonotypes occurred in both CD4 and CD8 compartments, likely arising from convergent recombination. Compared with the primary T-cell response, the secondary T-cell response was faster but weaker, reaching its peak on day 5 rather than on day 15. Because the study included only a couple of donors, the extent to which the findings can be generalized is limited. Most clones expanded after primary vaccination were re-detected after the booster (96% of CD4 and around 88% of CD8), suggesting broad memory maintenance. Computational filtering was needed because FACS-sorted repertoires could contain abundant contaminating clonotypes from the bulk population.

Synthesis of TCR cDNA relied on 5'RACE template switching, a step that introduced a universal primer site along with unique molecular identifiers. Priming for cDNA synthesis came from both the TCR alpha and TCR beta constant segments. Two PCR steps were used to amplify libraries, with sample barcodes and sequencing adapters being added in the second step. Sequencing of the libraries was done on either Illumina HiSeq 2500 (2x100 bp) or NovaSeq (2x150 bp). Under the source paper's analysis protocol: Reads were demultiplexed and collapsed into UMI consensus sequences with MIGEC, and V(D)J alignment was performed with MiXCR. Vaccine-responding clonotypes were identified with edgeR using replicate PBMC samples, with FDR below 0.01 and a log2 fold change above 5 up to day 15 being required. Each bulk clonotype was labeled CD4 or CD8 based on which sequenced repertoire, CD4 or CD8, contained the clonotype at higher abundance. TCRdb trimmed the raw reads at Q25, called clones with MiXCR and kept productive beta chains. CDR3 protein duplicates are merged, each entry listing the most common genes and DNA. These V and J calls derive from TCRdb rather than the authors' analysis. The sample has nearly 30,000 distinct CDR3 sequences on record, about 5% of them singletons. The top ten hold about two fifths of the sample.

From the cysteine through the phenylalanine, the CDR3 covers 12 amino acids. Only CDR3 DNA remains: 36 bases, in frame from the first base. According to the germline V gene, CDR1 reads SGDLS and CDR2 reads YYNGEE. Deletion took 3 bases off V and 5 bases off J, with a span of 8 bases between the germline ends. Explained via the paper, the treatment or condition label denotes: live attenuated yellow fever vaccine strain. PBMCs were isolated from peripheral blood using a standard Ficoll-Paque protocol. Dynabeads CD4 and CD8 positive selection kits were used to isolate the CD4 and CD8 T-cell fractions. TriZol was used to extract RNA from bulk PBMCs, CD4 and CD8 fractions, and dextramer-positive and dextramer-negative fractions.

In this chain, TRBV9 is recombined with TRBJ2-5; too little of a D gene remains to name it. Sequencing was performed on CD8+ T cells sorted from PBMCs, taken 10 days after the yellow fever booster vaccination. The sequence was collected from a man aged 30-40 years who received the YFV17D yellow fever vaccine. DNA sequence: TGTGCCAGCAGCGGGCTGGGCGAGACCCAGTACTTC. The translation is CASSGLGETQYF. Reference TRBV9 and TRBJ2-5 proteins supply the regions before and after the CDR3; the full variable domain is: DSGVTQTPKHLITATGQRVTLRCSPRSGDLSVYWYQQSLDQGLQFLIQYYNGEERAKGNILERFSAQQFPDLHSELNLSSLELGDSALYFCASSGLGETQYFGPGTRLLVL.